This T cell receptor (beta chain) derives from a study of neurological immune-mediated disorders. There are many counts of this clonotype. A total of 2 million PBMCs stored at -80 degrees C provided the unsorted libraries. MiXCR was run by TCRdb on the 5' RACE reads, yielding one entry per CDR3 protein. This sample has under 90,000 distinct CDR3 sequences; approximately 9.4% occur once, and the top ten carry about 1.7%. Germline V lookup: CDR1 DFQATT, CDR2 SNEGSKA (reference sequence). This CDR3 contains 13 residues. Trimming left V 2 bases short and J 3 bases short, with 10 bases between. The sequence was collected from a man aged 45 to 65 in good health. Sequences were obtained from PBMCs. The gene calls are TRBV20-1 and TRBJ1-2, with unresolved D. CDR3 DNA sequence: TGCAGTGCTAGAAGGTCTGATGACTATGGCTACACCTTC. Residues: CSARRSDDYGYTF.